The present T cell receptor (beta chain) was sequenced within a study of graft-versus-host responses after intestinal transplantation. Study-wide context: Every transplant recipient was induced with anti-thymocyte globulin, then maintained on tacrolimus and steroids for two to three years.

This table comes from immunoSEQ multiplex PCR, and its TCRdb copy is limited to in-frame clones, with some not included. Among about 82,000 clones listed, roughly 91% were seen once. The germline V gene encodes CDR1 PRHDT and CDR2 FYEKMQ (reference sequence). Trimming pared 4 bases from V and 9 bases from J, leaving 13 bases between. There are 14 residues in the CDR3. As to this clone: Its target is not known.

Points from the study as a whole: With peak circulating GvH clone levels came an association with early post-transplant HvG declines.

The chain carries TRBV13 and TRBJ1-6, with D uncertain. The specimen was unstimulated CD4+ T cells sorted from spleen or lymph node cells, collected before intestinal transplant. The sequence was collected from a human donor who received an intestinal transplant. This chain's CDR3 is CASSSRTGSSPLHF. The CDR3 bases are TGTGCCAGCAGCTCGCGGACGGGGAGTTCACCCCTCCACTTT.